This T cell receptor (beta chain) stems from a study of beta chain features in type 1 diabetes. About the research overall: No patient-donor differences in age, gender, total cells or subset yield.

It was one heparinised blood draw, averaging about 0.12 L, that each donor gave. TCRB transcripts that were expressed got sequenced, as all of the isolated RNA had been reverse transcribed. The method was immunoSEQ multiplex PCR; TCRdb's version includes in-frame clones alone and lacks a portion of them. This sample has about 45,000 clones, with approximately 72% found just once. Details on this clone: Its target is not known.

Overall study findings and caveats: For Type 1 diabetes patients, all four CD4+ subsets carried TCRB CDR3s that were moderately but significantly shorter.

V trimming: 0 bases; J trimming: 5 bases; junction bases outside the gene matches: 16. Germline V CDR1 and CDR2: SGHAT, FQNNGV. The CDR3 length is 19 residues. The gene calls are TRBV11-2 and TRBJ2-3; 8 bases line up with TRBD1. This receptor was taken from a woman aged 18 to 35 with type 1 diabetes. The sample was Tregs from blood. In nucleotides, the CDR3 is TGTGCCAGCAGCTTAGATCTTCAGCTCAGGGGGCGCTGGGTAGATACGCAGTATTTT. Its translation: CASSLDLQLRGRWVDTQYF.